What follows are 30 T cell receptor beta chains derived from one specimen sequenced in a study of blood T cell repertoires in COVID-19. The method was immunoSEQ multiplex PCR; TCRdb's version includes in-frame clones alone and lacks a portion of them. The sample lists hundreds of thousands of clones, roughly 87% occurring once. Sequenced input: peripheral blood. The receptors originated from a woman in her 50s who had recovered from COVID-19.

As DNA, the CDR3 is TGTGCCAGCAGTCCCTCGCGGGGGGGCACTGAAGCTTTCTTT. Protein sequence: CASSPSRGGTEAFF. V and J are TRBV6-2 or TRBV6-3 and TRBJ1-1; tentatively, D is TRBD1 (5 bases). Germline CDR1 is MNHEY and CDR2 is SVGEGT. Deletions cut 5 bases from V and 4 bases from J, with 14 bases between. CDR3 size: 14 residues.

The rearrangement uses TRBV5-6 and TRBJ2-1; the match to TRBD2 covers 10 bases. This CDR3 is 18 amino acids long. The germline V gene has CDR1 SGHDT and CDR2 YYEEEE. The J segment lost 4 bases and the V segment lost 3 bases, leaving 13 bases of the junction unmatched. Here the CDR3 reads CASSSRGASGRIYNEQFF. CDR3 nucleotides: TGTGCCAGCAGCTCCCGAGGGGCTAGCGGGAGAATATACAATGAGCAGTTCTTC.

The genes are TRBV5-4 and TRBJ2-1; perhaps TRBD1 as D (5 bases). Trimming left V 1 base short and J 6 bases short, with 14 bases between. Germline CDR1 reads SGHNT; CDR2 reads YYREEE (reference sequence). CDR3 length: 15 residues. The CDR3 here is CASSLKLGQGNEQFF. The CDR3, as DNA: TGTGCCAGCAGCTTGAAATTGGGCCAGGGCAATGAGCAGTTCTTC.

As regards this clone: Distinct nucleotide sequences in the sample also encode this CDR3. This chain links TRBV12-3 or TRBV12-4 with TRBJ1-1; possible D gene TRBD1, 5 bases. V lost 4 bases, J lost 4 bases, and 10 bases lay in between. This CDR3 has 13 amino acids. The CDR3 coding sequence is TGTGCCAGCAGTTGGCAGGGCTCCACTGAAGCTTTCTTT. This encodes CASSWQGSTEAFF.

The rearrangement links TRBV6-1 to TRBJ1-1, with no clear D. Looked up from germline, CDR1 is MNHNS and CDR2 is SASEGT. CDR3 length: 13 amino acids. The V and J ends lost 3 bases and 0 bases respectively, with 5 bases between them. For the CDR3, the DNA is TGTGCCAGCAGTGAGTGGCTGAACACTGAAGCTTTCTTT. This codes for CASSEWLNTEAFF.

The V and J genes are TRBV4-3 and TRBJ1-3; TRBD1 matches at 7 bases. Germline V gene data show CDR1 as LGHNA and CDR2 as YSLEER. The CDR3 covers 20 residues. Trimming removed 1 base from V and 0 bases from J; junction bases left unmatched: 15. In DNA form, the CDR3 reads TGCGCCAGCAGCCAAGGAGCTGCCGGAAGGGGGCAGAGCTCTGGAAACACCATATATTTT. This gives the protein CASSQGAAGRGQSSGNTIYF.

The J gene is TRBJ1-5, the V gene TRBV12-3 or TRBV12-4; unclear D gene. The CDR3 is made up of 12 amino acids. The ends were cut back, 5 bases at V and 2 bases at J, with 4 bases in the middle. In DNA form, the CDR3 reads TGTGCCAGCAGTAGAGGCAATCAGCCCCAGCATTTT. Translating gives CASSRGNQPQHF.

The chain joins TRBV14 to TRBJ1-1; D is ambiguous. The CDR3 contains 16 residues. Trimming cost V 3 bases and J 0 bases, with 14 bases left between them. Germline assignment: CDR1 SGHDN and CDR2 FVKESK. CDR3 DNA sequence: TGTGCCAGCAGCCACGTCTTCAACGGGTTGAACACTGAAGCTTTCTTT. It specifies CASSHVFNGLNTEAFF.

The chain has TRBV7-2 and TRBJ2-5; 7 bases align to TRBD1. With 3 bases clipped from V and 6 bases from J, the junction kept 7 bases outside the gene matches. Germline values: CDR1 SGHTA, CDR2 FQGNSA. This CDR3 region has 14 residues. The CDR3 bases are TGTGCCAGCAGCTTGGGACAGCCCCCGAAGACCCAGTACTTC. Translated: CASSLGQPPKTQYF.

The chain uses TRBV21-1 and TRBJ2-1; TRBD2 is the table's D call and was not checked against the DNA. TRBV21-1 is flagged as a pseudogene. The CDR3 spans 14 residues. In nucleotides, the CDR3 is TGTGCCAGCAGCAAAGTGGGGGGGAGCGATGAGCAGTTCTTC. Its protein product is CASSKVGGSDEQFF.

The J gene is TRBJ2-6, the V gene TRBV19; 9 nucleotides line up with TRBD1. V shed 6 bases, J shed 3 bases, and the junction held 9 bases outside the gene matches. Germline V lookup: CDR1 LNHDA, CDR2 SQIVND (reference sequence). The CDR3 is 17 residues long. The CDR3 protein is CASSKGQGSYGANVLTF. The CDR3 nucleotides read TGTGCCAGTAGCAAAGGACAGGGGAGTTATGGGGCCAACGTCCTGACTTTC.

The V gene is TRBV7-2, the J gene TRBJ2-5; no firm D call. Germline values: CDR1 SGHTA, CDR2 FQGNSA. Trimming took off 1 base at V and 4 bases at J, with 10 bases between the two ends. CDR3 size: 14 residues. CDR3 coding DNA: TGTGCCAGCAGCTTAGTCCTAAAACGAGAGACCCAGTACTTC. It translates to CASSLVLKRETQYF.

J is TRBJ1-2 and V is TRBV28; D ambiguous. CDR1 and CDR2 from the germline V gene are MDHEN and SYDVKM. The V end lost 8 bases, the J end lost 4 bases, and 14 bases lay between the germline ends. The CDR3 loop spans 13 amino acids. CDR3 loop: CASAQERVYGYTF. The CDR3 coding sequence is TGTGCCAGCGCCCAGGAGAGGGTCTATGGCTACACCTTC.

The J gene is TRBJ2-7, the V gene TRBV30; D perhaps matches TRBD2 (6 bases). V was trimmed by 5 bases and J by 0 bases, leaving 14 bases between them. The CDR3 totals 14 residues. The germline V gene has CDR1 GTSNPN and CDR2 SVGIG (reference sequence). CDR3 amino acids: CAWCGDSHSYEQYF. The CDR3 bases are TGTGCCTGGTGCGGGGACTCCCACTCCTACGAGCAGTACTTC.

The gene calls are TRBV7-2 and TRBJ2-7; 15 positions agree with TRBD2. The trim removed 5 bases at V and 7 bases at J, leaving 6 bases unmatched. CDR1 is SGHTA and CDR2 is FQGNSA in the germline V gene. The CDR3 is 15 amino acids. CDR3 nucleotide sequence: TGTGCCAGCAGCACCGGACTAGCGGGAGGGCGGGAGCAGTACTTC. As protein: CASSTGLAGGREQYF.

V gene TRBV28 combines with J gene TRBJ1-2, with 7 bases matching TRBD1. The CDR3 is 15 residues long. Germline V gives CDR1 MDHEN, CDR2 SYDVKM. J gave up 1 base and V 4 bases, and 6 bases lay outside the gene matches. The CDR3 DNA reads as TGTGCCAGCAGTTCGACGACAGGGATTAACTATGGCTACACCTTC. Encoded protein: CASSSTTGINYGYTF.

This chain uses TRBV6-5 with TRBJ1-2; 8 bases are shared with TRBD1. The CDR3 has 15 residues. Germline trimming cut 6 bases from V and 4 bases from J; bases unmatched to any gene: 10. CDR1 is MNHEY and CDR2 is SVGAGI in the germline V gene. CDR3 bases: TGTGCCAGCAGGGCGACATGGACAGGGACCTATGGCTACACCTTC. Translating gives CASRATWTGTYGYTF.

A single count supports this clone. J is TRBJ1-2 and V is TRBV6-1; 9 bases agree with TRBD1. Germline assignment: CDR1 MNHNS and CDR2 SASEGT. This CDR3 comprises 19 residues. J was trimmed by 7 bases and V by 4 bases; bases with no gene match: 22. For the CDR3, the DNA is TGTGCCAGCAGTGGTGATGGGTGGGGGCCGGGACAGGGAGTTTCTGGCTACACCTTC. Amino acid sequence: CASSGDGWGPGQGVSGYTF.

As DNA, the CDR3 is TGTGCCAGCAGTCAGACAGATAACACTGAAGCTTTCTTT. Its protein is CASSQTDNTEAFF. This sequence joins TRBV6-2 or TRBV6-3 and TRBJ1-1; possible D gene TRBD1, 5 bases. The germline V gene encodes CDR1 MNHEY and CDR2 SVGEGT. Between the trimmed V and J ends, which lost 5 bases and 2 bases, there was a span of 9 bases. This CDR3 contains 13 residues.

CDR3 bases: TGCGCCAGCAGCCAAGATGGCCCGGGAGCGGGGGGCAGGAATGAGCAGTTCTTC. Translated: CASSQDGPGAGGRNEQFF. The chain is built from TRBV4-3 and TRBJ2-1; 9 bases align to TRBD2. The CDR3 is 18 amino acids. Germline trimming cut 0 bases from V and 7 bases from J; bases unmatched to any gene: 13. Per germline, CDR1 LGHNA and CDR2 YSLEER.

In its sample, this clone was seen once. The rearrangement links TRBV19 to TRBJ1-6; 7 nucleotides agree with TRBD1. In germline, CDR1 is LNHDA, CDR2 SQIVND (reference sequence). This CDR3 contains 14 residues. The J segment lost 8 bases and the V segment lost 5 bases, leaving 6 bases of the junction unmatched. As DNA, the CDR3 is TGTGCCAGTAGTTTCGGGACAGACCATTCACCCCTCCACTTT. Its protein product is CASSFGTDHSPLHF.

DNA of the CDR3: TGTGCCTGGATCCGAACTGGGCTACAGGGAAACGAGCAGTACTTC. Its protein is CAWIRTGLQGNEQYF. The gene calls are TRBV30 and TRBJ2-7, with a tentative D call TRBD1 (6 bases). The germline gives CDR1 GTSNPN, CDR2 SVGIG (reference sequence). The CDR3 sequence is 15 residues long. The V and J ends lost 4 bases and 5 bases respectively, with 21 bases between them.

This clone was seen only once. This chain uses TRBV5-4 with TRBJ1-1, with 7 bases lining up with TRBD1. The CDR3 consists of 17 residues. The V segment lost 4 bases and the J segment 7 bases; nucleotides outside the gene matches: 19. Germline CDR1 SGHNT, CDR2 YYREEE (reference sequence). The CDR3 nucleotides are TGTGCCAGCAGCCCTAACTCCGCTCTAACCCGGACAGGTGAAGCTTTCTTT. This codes for CASSPNSALTRTGEAFF.

V gene TRBV19 combines with J gene TRBJ1-3; a weak D match, TRBD1 (5 bases). The germline V gene has CDR1 LNHDA and CDR2 SQIVND (reference sequence). This CDR3 has 15 amino acids. Trimming removed 5 bases at V and 2 bases at J, with 13 bases between. This CDR3 reads CASSRRGEAGNTIYF. CDR3 sequence (DNA): TGTGCCAGTAGTCGGAGGGGTGAGGCTGGAAACACCATATATTTT.

The chain recombines TRBV30 with TRBJ1-5, with D maybe TRBD1 (5 bases). The CDR3 covers 12 residues. V dropped 3 bases and J dropped 6 bases, with 9 bases sitting between them. The germline CDR1 and CDR2 sequences are GTSNPN and SVGIG (reference sequence). CDR3 in DNA: TGTGCCTGGAGCAGGGATGGTCAGCCCCAGCATTTT. This codes for CAWSRDGQPQHF.

This clone was seen only a few times. V gene TRBV6-5 combines with J gene TRBJ1-6; D call uncertain. This CDR3 comprises 16 residues. CDR1 MNHEY and CDR2 SVGAGI come from the germline V gene. The V gene lost 0 bases and the J gene lost 1 base, with 7 bases spanning the gap. The CDR3 reads CASSYSRRSYNSPLHF. The CDR3 bases are TGTGCCAGCAGTTACTCTAGGCGGTCCTATAATTCACCCCTCCACTTT.

The chain combines TRBV19 with TRBJ2-1; D may be TRBD2 (5 bases). V was cut by 5 bases and J by 0 bases, with 23 bases left in between. This CDR3 comprises 19 residues. The V gene's germline CDR1 is LNHDA and CDR2 SQIVND (reference sequence). The CDR3 loop reads CASSETLGSRVSSYNEQFF. The CDR3, as DNA: TGTGCCAGTAGTGAAACATTAGGCTCGCGGGTAAGCTCCTACAATGAGCAGTTCTTC.

J is TRBJ2-1 and V is TRBV6-2 or TRBV6-3; 10 bases are a match to TRBD2. There are 17 residues in the CDR3. Per the germline V gene, CDR1 is MNHEY and CDR2 is SVGEGT. V gave up 2 bases and J gave up 2 bases; unmatched junction bases: 6. DNA for the CDR3: TGTGCCAGCAGTTACGACCCTAGCGGGAGTACCTACAATGAGCAGTTCTTC. Its protein product is CASSYDPSGSTYNEQFF.

This chain joins TRBV5-1 and TRBJ2-1; the D is unclear. CDR3 length: 15 amino acids. Germline V lookup: CDR1 SGHRS, CDR2 YFSETQ. The ends were cut back, 5 bases at V and 0 bases at J, with 12 bases in the middle. The chain's CDR3 is CASRPTGSSYNEQFF. In DNA, the CDR3 is TGCGCCAGCAGACCGACTGGAAGCTCCTACAATGAGCAGTTCTTC.

V usage is TRBV29-1 and J usage is TRBJ2-1; D is perhaps TRBD1 (6 bases). Germline CDR1 and CDR2: SQVTM and ANQGSEA. The ends were cut back, 6 bases at V and 8 bases at J, with 11 bases in the middle. The CDR3 spans 11 residues. CDR3 sequence: CSVGQLDEQFF. In DNA form, the CDR3 reads TGCAGCGTCGGACAGCTCGATGAGCAGTTCTTC.